Below are 29 T cell receptor beta chains sequenced from a single sample in a study of cytotoxic CD8 clonotypes in ibrutinib-treated CLL. Repertoires were generated with immunoSEQ multiplex PCR, while TCRdb's copy carries only in-frame clones and drops some. The data contain 100,000 to 150,000 clones, roughly 88% of them singletons. This specimen was PBMCs, taken after 24 months of ibrutinib treatment. These receptors all stem from a human donor with chronic lymphocytic leukemia.

The rearrangement joins TRBV5-8 to TRBJ2-7; a possible D gene is TRBD1 (6 bases). The germline V gene has CDR1 SGHTS and CDR2 YDEGEE. The germline V and J ends were trimmed by 5 bases and 1 base, with 16 bases remaining between them. This CDR3 is 15 amino acids long. This CDR3 is CASSPQWDTSYEQYF. CDR3 coding DNA: TGTGCCAGCAGTCCCCAATGGGACACGTCCTACGAGCAGTACTTC.

This chain links TRBV7-2 with TRBJ2-3; D gene unclear. Germline CDR1 and CDR2: SGHTA and FQGNSA. Trimming removed 6 bases at V and 3 bases at J, with 13 bases between. This CDR3 spans 14 amino acids. DNA for the CDR3: TGTGCCAGCAGACCCGGGTCACGGACAGATACGCAGTATTTT. Protein: CASRPGSRTDTQYF.

In this sample, this clone turned up once. The chain couples TRBV5-5 to TRBJ1-5, with 9 bases matching TRBD1. The germline CDR1 and CDR2 sequences are SGHKS and YYEKEE (reference sequence). V dropped 3 bases and J dropped 2; count of bases not matched to a gene: 18. The CDR3 length is 20 residues. CDR3 in DNA: TGTGCCAGCAGCTCGACCACAACCGGGACAGGGACAAGTCGCAATCAGCCCCAGCATTTT. Protein: CASSSTTTGTGTSRNQPQHF. Full variable domain (rest looked up from reference TRBV5-5 and TRBJ1-5): DAGVTQSPTHLIKTRGQQVTLRCSPISGHKSVSWYQQVLGQGPQFIFQYYEKEERGRGNFPDRFSARQFPNYSSELNVNALLLGDSALYLCASSSTTTGTGTSRNQPQHFGDGTRLSIL.

The chain employs TRBV10-3 and TRBJ2-3; 7 bases are shared with TRBD1. V lost 8 bases to trimming and J lost 2 bases; unmatched junction nucleotides: 7. Germline-derived CDR1 and CDR2 are ENHRY and SYGVKD. The CDR3 spans 14 residues. The CDR3 bases are TGTGCCATCCGACAGGGAAGTAACACAGATACGCAGTATTTT. It encodes CAIRQGSNTDTQYF.

The chain couples TRBV11-1 to TRBJ2-3, with 14 nucleotides matching TRBD2. From germline, CDR1 is SGHAT and CDR2 FQDESV (reference sequence). V lost 3 bases, J lost 4 bases, and 6 bases stayed unmatched. The CDR3 is 17 amino acids. The CDR3 region has the DNA TGTGCCAGCAGCTTTCGGACTAGCGGGGGGCGGGCAGATACGCAGTATTTT. It translates to CASSFRTSGGRADTQYF.

DNA of the CDR3: TGTGCCAGCAGTTTACAACGACGGCAGACTATCTATGGCTACACCTTC. Protein product: CASSLQRRQTIYGYTF. The V and J genes are TRBV2 and TRBJ1-2; D is unclear. Germline CDR1 and CDR2: SNHLY and FYNNEI. V was pared by 5 bases and J by 4 bases, with 20 bases between. The CDR3 is 16 residues long.

The chain combines TRBV6-5 with TRBJ1-6; D possibly corresponds to TRBD1 (6 bases). V dropped 4 bases and J dropped 8 bases, with 12 bases sitting between them. The germline V gene has CDR1 MNHEY and CDR2 SVGAGI. This CDR3 is 14 amino acids long. The CDR3 DNA is TGTGCCAGCAGTTGGCAGGGGAGTGATTCACCCCTCCACTTT. Translated: CASSWQGSDSPLHF.

The genes are TRBV6-5 and TRBJ1-2; D is possibly TRBD1 (6 bases). V was trimmed by 0 bases and J by 4 bases, leaving 9 bases between them. The germline gives CDR1 MNHEY, CDR2 SVGAGI. The CDR3 length is 14 residues. CDR3 DNA: TGTGCCAGCAGTTACTCTGGGGGCCGCTATGGCTACACCTTC. Translated: CASSYSGGRYGYTF.

The rearrangement joins TRBV21-1 to TRBJ2-4; TRBD2 is taken as the D call from the table, unchecked against the DNA. TRBV21-1 represents a pseudogene. CDR3 length: 19 residues. The CDR3 sequence is CASSKDRFNLGVAKNIQYF. CDR3 coding DNA: TGTGCCAGCAGCAAAGACCGCTTTAATTTAGGAGTAGCCAAAAACATTCAGTACTTC.

The V call is TRBV27, the J call TRBJ2-3, with 12 bases lining up with TRBD2. CDR3 length equals 14 residues. Germline values: CDR1 MNHEY, CDR2 SMNVEV (reference sequence). V shed 6 bases and J 3 bases; nucleotides not matched to a gene: 1. The CDR3: CASRGTSGTDTQYF. The CDR3 coding sequence is TGTGCCAGCAGGGGGACTAGCGGGACAGATACGCAGTATTTT.

This clone appeared a single time. This chain joins TRBV4-2 and TRBJ1-5, with unresolved D. In germline, CDR1 is LGHNA, CDR2 YNFKEQ. The V end lost 1 base, the J end lost 3 bases, and 10 bases lay between the germline ends. The CDR3 totals 15 residues. CDR3 residues: CASSQAGGLNQPQHF. The CDR3 bases are TGTGCCAGCAGCCAAGCAGGAGGGCTCAATCAGCCCCAGCATTTT.

V gene TRBV19 combines with J gene TRBJ1-2; 8 bases align to TRBD1. Germline CDR1 is LNHDA and CDR2 is SQIVND (reference sequence). Germline trimming cut 6 bases from V and 8 bases from J; bases unmatched to any gene: 8. CDR3 length: 13 residues. CDR3 DNA sequence: TGTGCCAGTAGACCGACAGGGGAAGGCGGCTACACCTTC. Residues: CASRPTGEGGYTF.

By its share, this clone is medium-sized. The chain joins TRBV9 to TRBJ2-2; D not certain. The ends were cut back, 0 bases at V and 4 bases at J, with 7 bases in the middle. Germline loops: CDR1 SGDLS, CDR2 YYNGEE. CDR3 length equals 14 residues. Written as DNA, the CDR3 is TGTGCCAGCAGCGTAGCTTTGCGCACCGGGGAGCTGTTTTTT. It yields the protein CASSVALRTGELFF.

This rearrangement joins TRBV2 to TRBJ2-7, with no clear D. With 9 bases removed from V and 0 bases from J, the gap between germline ends came to 12 bases. The CDR3 totals 13 residues. In germline, CDR1 is SNHLY, CDR2 FYNNEI. The DNA of the CDR3 is TGTGCCAGTGCCCTTAGGGTCTCCTACGAGCAGTACTTC. Its translation is CASALRVSYEQYF.

This sequence joins TRBV7-8 and TRBJ2-1; 8 bases fit TRBD1. Germline V CDR1 and CDR2: SGHVS, FQNEAQ. V gave up 3 bases and J gave up 0 bases; unmatched junction bases: 7. The CDR3 length is 17 residues. CDR3 sequence (DNA): TGTGCCAGCAGCTTGAGGGGGACAGGAAACTCCTACAATGAGCAGTTCTTC. Translating gives CASSLRGTGNSYNEQFF.

V is TRBV5-6 and J is TRBJ2-7, with 7 bases fitting TRBD1. Trimming took 4 bases from V and 3 from J; bases not matched to a gene: 13. The CDR3 is made up of 16 amino acids. The germline gives CDR1 SGHDT, CDR2 YYEEEE. This chain's CDR3 is CASSDLVGTAHYEQYF. In DNA, the CDR3 is TGTGCCAGCAGCGACCTAGTGGGGACAGCGCACTACGAGCAGTACTTC. The variable domain in full, with the rest retrieved from reference TRBV5-6 and TRBJ2-7, is DAGVTQSPTHLIKTRGQQVTLRCSPKSGHDTVSWYQQALGQGPQFIFQYYEEEERQRGNFPDRFSGHQFPNYSSELNVNALLLGDSALYLCASSDLVGTAHYEQYFGPGTRLTVT.

This clone is a singleton in its sample. The chain recombines TRBV2 with TRBJ1-5, with 7 nucleotides matching TRBD1. This CDR3 is 16 amino acids long. Trimming at V came to 6 bases and at J to 1 base, leaving 9 bases not matched to a gene. Germline-derived CDR1 and CDR2 are SNHLY and FYNNEI. In nucleotides, the CDR3 is TGTGCCAGCAGAGCGACAGGGATTTGGAGCAATCAGCCCCAGCATTTT. Its translation is CASRATGIWSNQPQHF.

The chain uses TRBV7-2 and TRBJ1-5; TRBD1 matches 12 bases. The germline gives CDR1 SGHTA, CDR2 FQGNSA. V trimming: 3 bases; J trimming: 6 bases; junction bases outside the gene matches: 6. The CDR3 extends over 16 amino acids. CDR3 amino acids: CASSLGQGASSQPQHF. In nucleotides, the CDR3 is TGTGCCAGCAGCTTGGGACAGGGGGCTTCTTCTCAGCCCCAGCATTTT.

The V call is TRBV28, the J call TRBJ1-2; a possible D gene is TRBD1 (6 bases). The CDR3 consists of 18 residues. Trimming shortened V by 4 bases and J by 6 bases, and 27 bases separated the two germline ends. Germline CDR1 is MDHEN and CDR2 is SYDVKM. Here the CDR3 reads CASSSLRDKGGRIDGYTF. DNA of the CDR3: TGTGCCAGCAGTTCGCTCCGGGACAAGGGGGGAAGGATTGATGGCTACACCTTC.

The chain links TRBV6-5 to TRBJ1-2; D is possibly TRBD1 (5 bases). V shed 0 bases and J shed 4 bases, with 9 bases lying between them. CDR1 and CDR2 from the germline V gene are MNHEY and SVGAGI. The CDR3 extends over 14 amino acids. In nucleotides, the CDR3 is TGTGCCAGCAGTTACTCGACTAGGGGCTATGGCTACACCTTC. It specifies CASSYSTRGYGYTF.

The rearrangement links TRBV7-2 to TRBJ2-3; TRBD1 is a possible D gene (5 bases). Germline V gene lookup returns CDR1 SGHTA and CDR2 FQGNSA. The V gene lost 7 bases and the J gene lost 5 bases, with 16 bases spanning the gap. This CDR3 spans 14 amino acids. CDR3 nucleotide sequence: TGTGCCAGCACCTTCGACAGTATGCGAGATACGCAGTATTTT. It translates to CASTFDSMRDTQYF.

The rearrangement joins TRBV19 to TRBJ1-2; no clear D. The germline V and J ends were trimmed by 5 bases and 6 bases, with 16 bases remaining between them. The CDR3 runs 14 residues. CDR1 and CDR2 from the germline V gene are LNHDA and SQIVND (reference sequence). The CDR3 region has the DNA TGTGCCAGTAGTCCCCGCCAAGTGAGGCATGGCTACACCTTC. Translating gives CASSPRQVRHGYTF. The full variable domain, rest sourced from reference TRBV19 and TRBJ1-2, is DGGITQSPKYLFRKEGQNVTLSCEQNLNHDAMYWYRQDPGQGLRLIYYSQIVNDFQKGDIAEGYSVSREKKESFPLTVTSAQKNPTAFYLCASSPRQVRHGYTFGSGTRLTVV.

This clone was seen a single time. This chain links TRBV7-9 with TRBJ2-7; 8 bases are a match to TRBD2. Germline loops: CDR1 SEHNR, CDR2 FQNEAQ (reference sequence). V dropped 10 bases and J dropped 5; count of bases not matched to a gene: 10. The CDR3 is 13 amino acids. This chain's CDR3 is CAMSGTRNDEQYF. CDR3 nucleotide sequence: TGTGCCATGTCCGGGACTAGAAATGACGAGCAGTACTTC. The whole variable domain, filled in from reference TRBV7-9 and TRBJ2-7, reads DTGVSQNPRHKITKRGQNVTFRCDPISEHNRLYWYRQTLGQGPEFLTYFQNEAQLEKSRLLSDRFSAERPKGSFSTLEIQRTEQGDSAMYLCAMSGTRNDEQYFGPGTRLTVT.

The chain employs TRBV25-1 and TRBJ1-6; D remains unclear. Germline-derived CDR1 and CDR2 are MGHDK and SYGVNS. Deletions cut 1 base from V and 0 bases from J, with 7 bases between. The CDR3 has 16 residues. The CDR3 spells CASSESGSSYNSPLHF. DNA of the CDR3: TGTGCCAGCAGTGAATCGGGGAGCTCCTATAATTCACCCCTCCACTTT. The full variable domain, with the rest looked up from reference TRBV25-1 and TRBJ1-6, is EADIYQTPRYLVIGTGKKITLECSQTMGHDKMYWYQQDPGMELHLIHYSYGVNSTEKGDLSSESTVSRIRTEHFPLTLESARPSHTSQYLCASSESGSSYNSPLHFGNGTRLTVT.

This clone came up once. This chain uses TRBV30 with TRBJ1-5; 8 bases fit TRBD1. The germline gives CDR1 GTSNPN, CDR2 SVGIG (reference sequence). J gave up 6 bases and V 2 bases, and 9 bases lay outside the gene matches. There are 15 residues in the CDR3. CDR3 protein: CAWSISTGVRQPQHF. The CDR3 region has the DNA TGTGCCTGGAGTATATCGACAGGGGTTCGTCAGCCCCAGCATTTT.

The V and J genes are TRBV5-6 and TRBJ1-2; D is unclear. Germline CDR1 and CDR2: SGHDT and YYEEEE. The germline V and J ends were trimmed by 4 bases and 2 bases, with 15 bases remaining between them. This CDR3 region has 15 residues. CDR3 sequence: CASSDQPATNYGYTF. In DNA form, the CDR3 reads TGTGCCAGCAGCGATCAGCCAGCCACCAACTATGGCTACACCTTC.

The rearrangement joins TRBV10-1 to TRBJ1-5, with D possibly TRBD1 on 5 matching bases. Germline CDR1 reads WNHNN; CDR2 reads SYGVQD (reference sequence). The CDR3 spans 13 residues. With 6 bases removed from V and 2 bases from J, the gap between germline ends came to 8 bases. CDR3 DNA: TGCGCCAGCAGCAGGGTAGGCAATCAGCCCCAGCATTTT. This sequence encodes CASSRVGNQPQHF.

The chain uses TRBV28 and TRBJ1-2; no clear D gene. The CDR3 runs 12 residues. The ends were cut back, 4 bases at V and 8 bases at J, with 11 bases in the middle. Germline V gives CDR1 MDHEN, CDR2 SYDVKM. The DNA for the CDR3 is TGTGCCAGCAGTTCACTACGGACGGGCTACACCTTC. As protein: CASSSLRTGYTF.

The chain recombines TRBV10-3 with TRBJ1-3; D not certain. CDR1 and CDR2 from the germline V gene are ENHRY and SYGVKD. This CDR3 has 14 residues. Trimming cost V 2 bases and J 4 bases, with 9 bases left between them. CDR3 in amino acids: CAISEGREGNTIYF. For the CDR3, the DNA is TGTGCCATCAGTGAGGGCCGAGAAGGAAACACCATATATTTT.